Sequencing of this T cell receptor beta chain was carried out in a study of CD8 T cells in Susac syndrome. Peripheral blood CD8+ and CD4+ T cells were profiled by TCR beta sequencing. TEMRA cells were enriched by FACS, and CD4+ and CD8+ T cells were negatively isolated. This clonotype showed up just once. An input of roughly 0.5 to 1 ug of RNA was subjected to reverse transcription using random hexamers. An immunoSEQ multiplex PCR generated amplified TCR beta CDR3 products spanning 54 Vbeta and 13 Jbeta. TCRdb re-called the immunoSEQ multiplex PCR reads with MiXCR, one entry per CDR3 protein. This table holds under 350,000 distinct CDR3 sequences, around 92% found once. Sequencing used CD4+ T cells from PBMCs. This receptor was obtained from a human donor with multiple sclerosis.

The CDR3 DNA reads TGCGCCAGCAGCCAAGCGGGGGAAGGGAATGAGCAGTTCTTC. Translation: CASSQAGEGNEQFF. The V gene is TRBV4-3, the J gene TRBJ2-1; perhaps TRBD2 as D (6 bases). Germline lookup yields CDR1 LGHNA and CDR2 YSLEER. The ends were cut back, 1 base at V and 7 bases at J, with 11 bases in the middle. This CDR3 region has 14 residues.